The 10 T cell receptor beta chains reported below all come from one sample, sequenced in a study of tissue T cells after allogeneic stem cell transplantation. The protocol was immunoSEQ multiplex PCR, while the TCRdb copy is restricted to in-frame clones and leaves out a portion. The table has around 50,000 clones, roughly 73% seen once. The sample comprised sorted cells pooled from one or two spleens. These receptors all come from a pool of C57BL/6 mice in good health.

Points on this clone: Gene names follow the mouse nomenclature. The read gets to within 1 residue of the CDR3 end, and the germline J gene fills in the rest. The chain employs TRBV12-2 and TRBJ2-4; 7 bases map to TRBD1. The CDR3 is 15 residues long. CDR1 SGHLS and CDR2 HYDKME come from the germline V gene. After removal of 4 bases from V and 0 bases from J, the junction contained 6 bases not matched to a gene. The CDR3 DNA, read in part, is TGTGCCAGCTCAACCGGGACAGCTAGTCAAAACACCTTGTAC. Amino acids: CASSTGTASQNTLY. The CDR3, in full, reads CASSTGTASQNTLYF.

For this clone: These gene names are mouse names. With the read ending 1 residue before the CDR3 end, the germline J gene is used to fill in that end. This chain joins TRBV26 and TRBJ2-4, with TRBD2 matching 9 bases. Germline CDR1 KGHPV, CDR2 FQNQEV (reference sequence). CDR3 length equals 15 residues. V lost 4 bases, J lost 4 bases, and 6 bases stayed unmatched. The sequenced CDR3 bases are TGTGCCAGCAGTCCCTCGACTGGGGGTAAAAACACCTTGTAC. Translation: CASSPSTGGKNTLY. The full-length CDR3 reads as CASSPSTGGKNTLYF.

Details on this clone: These gene names are mouse names. The read falls 1 residue short of the CDR3 end, and the missing part is taken from the germline J gene. The chain carries TRBV1 and TRBJ1-6; TRBD1 matches 8 bases. TRBJ1-6 is an open reading frame, and its role is uncertain. The CDR3 sequence is 14 residues long. CDR1 NSQYPW and CDR2 LRSPGD come from the germline V gene (reference sequence). Unmatched junction bases numbered 2, after V lost 3 bases and J lost 7 bases. The sequenced CDR3 bases are TGCACCTGCAGTGCCCGGGACAGGAATTCGCCCCTCTAC. This gives the protein CTCSARDRNSPLY. The whole CDR3 protein reads CTCSARDRNSPLYF.

This clone was found a few times. These gene names are mouse names. Read sequence stops 1 residue before the CDR3 end, and the germline J gene provides the missing end. The chain combines TRBV3 with TRBJ2-1; D possibly matches TRBD1 or TRBD2 (6 bases each). Germline V gives CDR1 SNHLY, CDR2 FYNGKV (reference sequence). The CDR3 contains 14 residues. V lost 1 base, J lost 5 bases, and 9 bases lay in between. The CDR3 is CASSLEGGDAEQFF. The DNA read from the CDR3 is TGTGCCAGCAGCTTAGAGGGGGGTGATGCTGAGCAGTTC.

Points on this clone: The genes are named according to mouse. CDR3 loop: CAWSLGNAEQFF. Partial CDR3 DNA: TGTGCCTGGAGTCTGGGGAATGCTGAGCAGTTC. The chain has TRBV31 and TRBJ2-1; D is uncertain. The read halts 1 residue ahead of the CDR3 end, with the missing end drawn from the germline J gene. Germline CDR1 GKSSPN, CDR2 SITVG. The CDR3 length is 12 residues. V gave up 0 bases and J gave up 5 bases, with 5 bases separating them.

A remark on this clone: Gene labels here are mouse ones. Read coverage stops 1 residue before the CDR3 terminus; the germline J gene supplies the remainder. The same CDR3 arises from other DNA sequences in this sample as well. This chain links TRBV26 with TRBJ1-3, with no clear D. Trimming left V 2 bases short and J 2 bases short, with 7 bases between. The CDR3 spans 14 residues. CDR1 is KGHPV and CDR2 is FQNQEV in the germline V gene (reference sequence). CDR3 sequence: CASSLGGTGNTLYF. The CDR3 bases that were read are TGTGCCAGCAGTCTGGGAGGGACTGGAAATACGCTCTAT.

This clone came up a few times. Gene names denote mouse genes. Read data end 1 residue before the CDR3 end; the end is taken from the germline J gene. The genes are TRBV19 and TRBJ2-7, with a possible D match to TRBD1 (5 bases). The CDR3 consists of 13 residues. CDR1 and CDR2 (germline): FNHDT, SITEND (reference sequence). The ends were cut back, 6 bases at V and 0 bases at J, with 10 bases in the middle. Here the CDR3 reads CASTPDISYEQYF. The CDR3 bases that were read are TGTGCCAGCACCCCGGACATCTCCTATGAACAGTAC.

This clone was seen a handful of times. Mouse germline and gene names are used. The CDR3 is cut off 1 residue early in the read; its end comes from the germline J gene. The rearrangement joins TRBV12-1 to TRBJ2-3; weak D call: TRBD1 (6 bases). Trimming took off 0 bases at V and 10 bases at J, with 10 bases between the two ends. From germline, CDR1 is SGHSN and CDR2 HYEKVE. CDR3 length: 12 residues. The CDR3 spells CASSLRRGALYF. The covered CDR3 bases are TGTGCCAGCTCTCTCCGCAGGGGCGCGCTGTAT.

This clone has only a few counts. Gene names denote mouse genes. Read data end 1 residue before the CDR3 end; the end is taken from the germline J gene. The chain carries TRBV19 and TRBJ2-7; 7 nucleotides agree with TRBD1. Germline V CDR1 and CDR2: FNHDT, SITEND (reference sequence). After removal of 4 bases from V and 0 bases from J, the junction contained 4 bases not matched to a gene. This CDR3 is 14 amino acids long. The CDR3 here is CASSLGTDSYEQYF. The CDR3 DNA, read in part, is TGTGCCAGCAGTCTCGGGACAGACTCCTATGAACAGTAC.

As regards this clone: Here the gene names and germline are mouse. The read stops 1 residue short of the end of the CDR3; the missing end is completed from the germline J gene. The rearrangement joins TRBV3 to TRBJ2-7; 8 bases map to TRBD1. CDR1 and CDR2 from the germline V gene are SNHLY and FYNGKV (reference sequence). This CDR3 comprises 13 residues. V trimming: 5 bases; J trimming: 7 bases; junction bases outside the gene matches: 7. The sequenced CDR3 bases are TGTGCCAGCAGCCCTCGACAGGGGTGGGAACAGTAC. Its translation is CASSPRQGWEQY. The whole CDR3 sequence is CASSPRQGWEQYF.